The 19 T cell receptor beta chains below were found in one sample sequenced in a study of cytomegalovirus exposure and HLA in healthy donors. Use of 60 Vbeta and 13 Jbeta primers characterized the PCR. The protocol was immunoSEQ multiplex PCR, while the TCRdb copy is restricted to in-frame clones and leaves out a portion. The data hold 70,000 to 95,000 clones, with around 77% observed a single time. The sample was PBMCs. These receptors came from a man aged 50-60 years in good health and CMV-seronegative.

This chain links TRBV7-8 with TRBJ2-5; D perhaps matches TRBD2 (7 bases). Per germline, CDR1 SGHVS and CDR2 FQNEAQ. The CDR3 is made up of 15 amino acids. Deletions cut 6 bases from V and 5 bases from J, with 19 bases between. The CDR3 protein is CASRSTGGPRETQYF. CDR3 DNA: TGTGCCAGCAGGAGTACGGGGGGCCCGAGGGAGACCCAGTACTTC. Full variable domain (missing parts from reference TRBV7-8 and TRBJ2-5): GAGVSQSPRYKVAKRGQDVALRCDPISGHVSLFWYQQALGQGPEFLTYFQNEAQLDKSGLPSDRFFAERPEGSVSTLKIQRTQQEDSAVYLCASRSTGGPRETQYFGPGTRLLVL.

The CDR3 loop reads CASSHGVYNEQFF. In DNA, the CDR3 is TGTGCCAGCAGCCACGGGGTTTACAATGAGCAGTTCTTC. The V gene is TRBV7-9, the J gene TRBJ2-1; a weak D match, TRBD2 (5 bases). This CDR3 is built from 13 residues. CDR1 SEHNR and CDR2 FQNEAQ come from the germline V gene (reference sequence). Trimming removed 5 bases from V and 4 bases from J, with 9 bases in between.

The sample holds one count of this clone. The chain has TRBV5-1 and TRBJ1-2, with 10 bases identical to TRBD1. Looked up from germline, CDR1 is SGHRS and CDR2 is YFSETQ. The CDR3 spans 15 residues. The ends lost 3 bases at V and 7 bases at J; junction bases unmatched: 9. The CDR3, as DNA: TGCGCCAGCAGCTACAGACAGGGGGCTGACAGTGGCTACACCTTC. Its protein product is CASSYRQGADSGYTF.

The chain has TRBV7-9 and TRBJ1-2; 7 bases map to TRBD1. The CDR3 is 14 amino acids. V was clipped by 5 bases and J by 6 bases; unmatched bases: 9. The germline gives CDR1 SEHNR, CDR2 FQNEAQ (reference sequence). CDR3 bases: TGTGCCAGCAGCCCGGGACAGAAAAGAAATGGCTACACCTTC. Translating gives CASSPGQKRNGYTF.

The chain carries TRBV27 and TRBJ2-1; 7 bases are a match to TRBD2. The CDR3 covers 17 residues. Germline V gene sequence: CDR1 MNHEY, CDR2 SMNVEV (reference sequence). J lost 0 bases, V lost 3 bases, and 8 bases had no gene match. The CDR3 DNA reads TGTGCCAGCAGTTTCCTAACCTTAGCGGGCTCCTACAATGAGCAGTTCTTC. Translated, it gives CASSFLTLAGSYNEQFF.

The chain combines TRBV9 with TRBJ1-1; D may be TRBD1 (5 bases). V lost 3 bases and J lost 7, with 16 bases in between. CDR1 is SGDLS, CDR2 YYNGEE, per germline. The CDR3 totals 14 residues. The CDR3 DNA is TGTGCCAGCAGCGACTCCCTGGGGGGGAGTGAAGCTTTCTTT. This encodes CASSDSLGGSEAFF.

The chain joins TRBV30 to TRBJ2-6, with 10 nucleotides matching TRBD1. The CDR3 contains 22 residues. CDR1 and CDR2 (germline): GTSNPN, SVGIG (reference sequence). Unmatched junction bases numbered 17, after V lost 0 bases and J lost 0 bases. The CDR3 protein is CAWSVVTLTRDRGSSGANVLTF. The CDR3 nucleotides are TGTGCCTGGAGTGTCGTTACTTTAACCCGGGACAGGGGCTCCTCTGGGGCCAACGTCCTGACTTTC.

The V and J genes are TRBV4-3 and TRBJ2-4; D may be TRBD2 (6 bases). CDR3 size: 15 residues. Trimming shortened V by 3 bases and J by 1 base, and 10 bases separated the two germline ends. CDR1 and CDR2 from the germline V gene are LGHNA and YSLEER. The CDR3: CASSQGGEAKNIQYF. Written as DNA, the CDR3 is TGCGCCAGCAGCCAGGGCGGGGAGGCCAAAAACATTCAGTACTTC.

This clone was recorded a few times. At the DNA level, this CDR3 is encoded by other sequences in the same sample as well. This chain uses TRBV7-2 with TRBJ1-2; D may be TRBD1 (5 bases). The CDR3 is 13 amino acids. V was pared by 5 bases and J by 2 bases, with 9 bases between. CDR1 and CDR2 (germline): SGHTA, FQGNSA. The CDR3 spells CASSPDKNYGYTF. In nucleotides, the CDR3 is TGTGCCAGCAGCCCGGACAAGAACTATGGCTACACCTTC. The whole variable domain, remainder taken from reference TRBV7-2 and TRBJ1-2, is GAGVSQSPSNKVTEKGKDVELRCDPISGHTALYWYRQSLGQGLEFLIYFQGNSAPDKSGLPSDRFSAERTGGSVSTLTIQRTQQEDSAVYLCASSPDKNYGYTFGSGTRLTVV.

The V gene is TRBV7-8, the J gene TRBJ1-2; the D is unclear. V shed 3 bases and J shed 1 base, with 9 bases lying between them. CDR1 SGHVS and CDR2 FQNEAQ come from the germline V gene. The CDR3 has 14 residues. CDR3 sequence: CASSFRLLNYGYTF. The DNA for the CDR3 is TGTGCCAGCAGCTTCCGACTTCTTAACTATGGCTACACCTTC.

The genes are TRBV4-3 and TRBJ1-3, with D unclear. Germline V gene sequence: CDR1 LGHNA, CDR2 YSLEER. V was cut by 0 bases and J by 2 bases, with 8 bases left in between. This CDR3 region has 15 residues. The CDR3 here is CASSQDEAPGNTIYF. The DNA of the CDR3 is TGCGCCAGCAGCCAAGACGAGGCCCCTGGAAACACCATATATTTT.

This sequence joins TRBV11-1 and TRBJ2-1; 8 nucleotides align to TRBD1. The J segment lost 7 bases and the V segment lost 5 bases, leaving 7 bases of the junction unmatched. The V gene's germline CDR1 is SGHAT and CDR2 FQDESV (reference sequence). CDR3 length: 14 residues. Here the CDR3 reads CASSARTGKNEQFF. In nucleotides, the CDR3 is TGTGCCAGCAGCGCACGGACAGGGAAGAATGAGCAGTTCTTC.

This chain links TRBV19 with TRBJ1-2, with D perhaps TRBD1 (5 bases). V was shortened by 0 bases and J by 6 bases, with 11 bases between the two germline ends. The germline CDR1 and CDR2 sequences are LNHDA and SQIVND (reference sequence). The CDR3 has 14 amino acids. CDR3 sequence: CASSIDYRFNGYTF. The DNA for the CDR3 is TGTGCCAGTAGTATAGATTACAGGTTCAATGGCTACACCTTC.

The chain couples TRBV5-1 to TRBJ1-1, with D unclear. Germline-derived CDR1 and CDR2 are SGHRS and YFSETQ. The CDR3 runs to 16 residues. V was cut by 4 bases and J by 0 bases, with 16 bases left in between. The CDR3 DNA is TGCGCCAGCAGCCCCGGTGAGGGTGGGGTGAACACTGAAGCTTTCTTT. This encodes CASSPGEGGVNTEAFF.

The rearrangement uses TRBV10-3 and TRBJ1-1; TRBD1 might be the D (5 bases). Germline V gene lookup returns CDR1 ENHRY and CDR2 SYGVKD. This CDR3 spans 13 amino acids. V lost 6 bases and J lost 1, with 9 bases in between. The CDR3 sequence is CAISPDTNTEAFF. Written as DNA, the CDR3 is TGTGCCATCAGCCCGGACACGAACACTGAAGCTTTCTTT.

The rearrangement uses TRBV18 and TRBJ1-6, with TRBD1 matching 9 bases. Trimming took 1 base from V and 6 from J; bases not matched to a gene: 13. Germline CDR1 is KGHSH and CDR2 is LQKENI. The CDR3 loop spans 19 amino acids. The CDR3 nucleotides read TGTGCCAGCTCACCACGGGACAGGGCAGACCGGGCCTTTAATTCACCCCTCCACTTT. It is translated as CASSPRDRADRAFNSPLHF.

This clone has only a few counts. The chain is built from TRBV18 and TRBJ2-2; 10 nucleotides agree with TRBD2. With 3 bases clipped from V and 6 bases from J, the junction kept 7 bases outside the gene matches. Germline CDR1 KGHSH, CDR2 LQKENI. The CDR3 has 16 amino acids. This CDR3 is CASSPGGLARAGELFF. The CDR3 nucleotides read TGTGCCAGCTCACCTGGGGGACTAGCGAGGGCCGGGGAGCTGTTTTTT.

The chain is built from TRBV4-3 and TRBJ2-7, with D perhaps TRBD2 (7 bases). The germline V gene encodes CDR1 LGHNA and CDR2 YSLEER. The CDR3 covers 15 residues. The V gene lost 1 base and the J gene lost 3 bases, with 13 bases spanning the gap. Here the CDR3 reads CASSQGVGGLYEQYF. In nucleotides, the CDR3 is TGCGCCAGCAGCCAAGGGGTGGGGGGGCTCTACGAGCAGTACTTC.

CDR3 loop: CAISERGLAGGLLEQYF. CDR3 nucleotide sequence: TGTGCCATCAGTGAGAGGGGACTAGCGGGGGGACTTCTGGAGCAGTACTTC. The genes are TRBV10-3 and TRBJ2-7; 15 nucleotides match TRBD2. This CDR3 has 17 residues. Germline trimming cut 2 bases from V and 7 bases from J; bases unmatched to any gene: 9. Germline V gives CDR1 ENHRY, CDR2 SYGVKD.